What follows is one T cell receptor beta chain and its context. Its matching antigen is unknown. This sample is drawn from a study of cytomegalovirus exposure and HLA in healthy donors. Researchers ran the PCR with 60 Vbeta and 13 Jbeta primers. Measured with immunoSEQ multiplex PCR; TCRdb has only the in-frame clones, and not every one. The data hold 150,000 to 200,000 clones, with approximately 84% observed a single time. Study-wide findings and caveats: It was in a later analysis that TCR association rates were seen to vary by HLA locus, highest for DRB1 and lowest for HLA-C.

Donors likely had unrecorded immune exposures despite being nominally healthy when sampled. This clonotype was sampled from a woman between 25 and 40 years old in good health and CMV-seropositive. Sequenced input: PBMCs.

Here the CDR3 DNA reads TGCGCCAGCAGCCCCCCCGAGAGGCGGGATACGCAGTATTTT. Amino acids: CASSPPERRDTQYF. The V and J genes are TRBV5-1 and TRBJ2-3, with unresolved D. V lost 4 bases to trimming and J lost 6 bases, with 15 bases between them. The germline gives CDR1 SGHRS, CDR2 YFSETQ. The CDR3 runs to 14 residues.